This record looks at one T cell receptor beta chain sequence and its context. Its cognate antigen is unknown. The CDR3 loop spans 15 amino acids. V was trimmed by 5 bases and J by 1 base, leaving 12 bases between them. CDR1 and CDR2 (germline): LNHNV, YYDKDF (reference sequence). The record originates from a study of shared clonotypes between healthy human individuals. Overall study: Per donor, CD8 memory used one plate, CD8 naive used two, CD4 memory used three and CD4 naive used three. Findings and caveats of the study: Shared across a few donors were around 5% of the naive CD4 clonotypes.

Libraries were prepared by immunoSEQ multiplex PCR; TCRdb keeps only in-frame clonotypes and omits some of them. Of about 2.3 million clones detected, roughly 93% appear once; the ten largest clones hold 0.39%. The sequencing sample was made of naive CD4+ T cells from PBMCs. The subset denotes: CD45RA+ positively selected. This sequence joins TRBV15 and TRBJ1-5; D is uncertain. The source is a man in his late teens or twenties in good health. Some clones in this sample may be carry-over from other donors' samples. CDR3 sequence (DNA): TGTGCCACCAGCGGTAGGGCAGGCAGCAATCAGCCCCAGCATTTT. Protein product: CATSGRAGSNQPQHF.